The 11 T cell receptor beta chains given below trace back to one sample, sequenced in a study of T cell changes during pregnancy in multiple sclerosis. This table comes from immunoSEQ multiplex PCR, and its TCRdb copy is limited to in-frame clones, with some not included. This sample carries 40,000 to 55,000 clones, about 90% of them seen once, and the ten largest clones take about 5.1%. Sequenced material: peripheral blood, taken in the second trimester of pregnancy. Every receptor here comes from a female donor in good health, enrolled as a control in a pregnancy study.

The chain is built from TRBV20-1 and TRBJ2-1; D is uncertain. The germline V gene has CDR1 DFQATT and CDR2 SNEGSKA (reference sequence). The V end was cut by 3 bases, the J end by 12 bases, with 9 bases between. CDR3 length: 10 residues. The CDR3 bases are TGCAGTGCTAGCACTAAAGTGCAGTTCTTC. Protein: CSASTKVQFF.

The V gene is TRBV7-8, the J gene TRBJ1-1; D not certain. CDR1 is SGHVS and CDR2 is FQNEAQ in the germline V gene. CDR3 length: 16 residues. V was trimmed by 3 bases and J by 1 base, leaving 15 bases between them. The chain's CDR3 is CASSFAAVRTNTEAFF. The CDR3 nucleotides read TGTGCCAGCAGCTTTGCGGCAGTCAGAACGAACACTGAAGCTTTCTTT.

The chain carries TRBV10-2 and TRBJ2-3; 8 bases fit TRBD1. The CDR3 has 13 residues. V gave up 7 bases and J gave up 6 bases; unmatched junction bases: 6. CDR1 is WSHSY, CDR2 SAAADI, per germline. The CDR3 DNA is TGCGCCAGCACAGGACAGGGTGGGGATACGCAGTATTTT. Amino acid sequence: CASTGQGGDTQYF.

The rearrangement links TRBV27 to TRBJ1-3; 7 bases are shared with TRBD1. V was clipped by 4 bases and J by 8 bases; unmatched bases: 5. Germline loops: CDR1 MNHEY, CDR2 SMNVEV (reference sequence). CDR3 length equals 13 residues. CDR3 protein: CASSSGGRDTIYF. CDR3 in DNA: TGTGCCAGCAGTTCAGGGGGGCGGGACACCATATATTTT.

Here the CDR3 reads CASSLGQGISGYTF. CDR3 bases: TGTGCCAGCAGCCTAGGACAGGGTATATCTGGCTACACCTTC. This chain joins TRBV11-2 and TRBJ1-2; 8 positions match TRBD1. The CDR3 sequence is 14 residues long. The V and J ends lost 5 bases and 7 bases, in that order; junction bases with no gene match: 9. CDR1 SGHAT and CDR2 FQNNGV come from the germline V gene.

V gene TRBV7-2 combines with J gene TRBJ2-1; the D gene is possibly TRBD1 (5 bases). The V gene's germline CDR1 is SGHTA and CDR2 FQGNSA. The CDR3 has 12 amino acids. The V end was cut by 1 base, the J end by 15 bases, with 13 bases between. The CDR3: CASSLEGLVRFF. The CDR3 DNA follows: TGTGCCAGCAGCTTAGAGGGGCTCGTGCGGTTCTTC.

V usage is TRBV5-1 and J usage is TRBJ2-3; 10 bases are shared with TRBD2. Germline CDR1 and CDR2: SGHRS and YFSETQ. The CDR3 contains 16 residues. V trimming: 4 bases; J trimming: 3 bases; junction bases outside the gene matches: 8. The CDR3 region is CASSETSSGGTDTQYF. The CDR3 DNA reads as TGCGCCAGCAGCGAGACCTCTAGCGGGGGAACAGATACGCAGTATTTT.

This chain connects TRBV29-1 to TRBJ2-1; possibly TRBD2 for D (5 bases). The CDR3 has 12 residues. CDR1 SQVTM and CDR2 ANQGSEA come from the germline V gene. V dropped 7 bases and J dropped 4 bases, with 11 bases sitting between them. CDR3 nucleotide sequence: TGCAGCGGATACGGGGATTACAATGAGCAGTTCTTC. Amino acids: CSGYGDYNEQFF.

This clone was picked up a small number of times. The chain links TRBV2 to TRBJ1-2, with TRBD1 matching over 7 bases. The CDR3 extends over 13 amino acids. Trimming took 4 bases from V and 3 from J; bases not matched to a gene: 2. The germline CDR1 and CDR2 sequences are SNHLY and FYNNEI. The CDR3 coding sequence is TGTGCCAGCAGTGGGACAGGCGACTATGGCTACACCTTC. Amino acids: CASSGTGDYGYTF.

The chain links TRBV18 to TRBJ2-7; D might be TRBD1 (5 bases). There are 14 residues in the CDR3. V shed 4 bases and J shed 7 bases, with 17 bases lying between them. Germline assignment: CDR1 KGHSH and CDR2 LQKENI. This CDR3 reads CASSHKNGQDEQYF. The CDR3 DNA follows: TGTGCCAGCTCACACAAAAACGGACAAGATGAGCAGTACTTC.

The CDR3 region has the DNA TGCAGCGTTGAAGATCTTGAGGAGCGGGGGCAGGAGACCCAGTACTTC. Protein sequence: CSVEDLEERGQETQYF. V and J are TRBV29-1 and TRBJ2-5, with 8 bases fitting TRBD2. V dropped 0 bases and J dropped 5; count of bases not matched to a gene: 11. This CDR3 is 16 amino acids long. The germline V gene encodes CDR1 SQVTM and CDR2 ANQGSEA.